The 11 T cell receptor beta chains below were found in one sample sequenced in a study of T cells in Graves' hyperthyroidism and ophthalmopathy (dated by TCRdb to between 2017 and 2020). Preparation of the library involved multiplex PCR. Sequencing instrument: Illumina HiSeq 2000. The TCR beta CDR3 regions were amplified from RNA transcripts. The TCR CDR3 was subjected to a first round of RT-PCR using the HTBI primer set and the Qiagen OneStep RT-PCR kit. TCRdb handled the public reads itself, with Q25 trimming in fastp and clone calling in MiXCR, and kept productive beta chains. One record per CDR3 amino acid sequence lists the most common genes and DNA. This sample comprises 360,000 or so distinct CDR3 sequences, about a fifth of them detected only once. The ten most abundant clones make up about 4% of the sample. The specimen was blood. The receptors here all came from a young woman with Graves' hyperthyroidism.

This clonotype was picked up many times. The chain has TRBV12-3 or TRBV12-4 and TRBJ1-1, with a weak D call TRBD1 (5 bases). V shed 10 bases and J shed 4 bases, with 13 bases lying between them. The CDR3 loop spans 12 amino acids. Here the CDR3 reads CATSPGRTEAFF. CDR3 nucleotide sequence: TGTGCCACCTCCCCAGGGCGCACTGAAGCTTTCTTT.

The V and J genes are TRBV27 and TRBJ2-7; unclear D gene. The CDR3 covers 15 residues. Looked up from germline, CDR1 is MNHEY and CDR2 is SMNVEV (reference sequence). Trimming cost V 1 base and J 4 bases, with 14 bases left between them. In nucleotides, the CDR3 is TGTGCCAGCAGTTTATGGAAGGGCCCATCATACGAGCAGTACTTC. This gives the protein CASSLWKGPSYEQYF.

The sample holds many counts of this clonotype. The V gene is TRBV11-2, the J gene TRBJ1-3, with D possibly matching TRBD1 (5 bases). The V end lost 4 bases, the J end lost 0 bases, and 13 bases lay between the germline ends. In germline, CDR1 is SGHAT, CDR2 FQNNGV. The CDR3 contains 16 residues. Here the CDR3 DNA reads TGTGCCAGCAGCTGGGGCAGTACGAGCTCTGGAAACACCATATATTTT. This gives the protein CASSWGSTSSGNTIYF.

The chain carries TRBV7-8 and TRBJ1-3; perhaps TRBD1 as D (5 bases). The V gene's germline CDR1 is SGHVS and CDR2 FQNEAQ. The V end lost 4 bases, the J end lost 4 bases, and 8 bases lay between the germline ends. The CDR3 length is 13 residues. CDR3 region: CASSWGQGNTIYF. CDR3 coding DNA: TGTGCCAGCAGCTGGGGCCAGGGAAACACCATATATTTT.

This clonotype was observed at least ten times. The rearrangement links TRBV12-3 or TRBV12-4 to TRBJ2-7; possibly TRBD2 for D (6 bases). The V and J ends lost 5 bases and 7 bases respectively, with 12 bases between them. The length of the CDR3 is 12 residues. The CDR3 reads CASSRPGGEQYF. Here the CDR3 DNA reads TGTGCCAGCAGTAGACCTGGGGGGGAGCAGTACTTC.

The chain employs TRBV20-1 and TRBJ1-1; 12 bases line up with TRBD1. V lost 6 bases and J lost 4; bases outside the gene matches: 3. Per germline, CDR1 DFQATT and CDR2 SNEGSKA (reference sequence). CDR3 length: 13 residues. CDR3 region: CSAGTGGFTEAFF. As DNA, the CDR3 is TGCAGTGCCGGGACAGGGGGCTTCACTGAAGCTTTCTTT.

This clonotype has only a few counts. CDR3 DNA sequence: TGCAGCGTTGAACAGCCTATTTACACTGAAGCTTTCTTT. Translated, it gives CSVEQPIYTEAFF. The chain uses TRBV29-1 and TRBJ1-1, with D unresolved. Per germline, CDR1 SQVTM and CDR2 ANQGSEA. The V end was cut by 2 bases, the J end by 3 bases, with 10 bases between. The CDR3 contains 13 residues.

About this clonotype itself: Just one base apart from a much larger clone, this may be a read error. The chain has TRBV2 and TRBJ1-1; D unclear. Germline V gene data show CDR1 as SNHLY and CDR2 as FYNNEI. V was clipped by 2 bases and J by 3 bases, with 13 bases between them. The CDR3 consists of 15 residues. DNA of the CDR3: TGTGCCAGCAGTGAAAGGGAGTCGCGGTACACTGAAGCTTTCTTT. Its protein is CASSERESRYTEAFF. The full variable domain, its missing parts supplied by reference TRBV2 and TRBJ1-1, is EPEVTQTPSHQVTQMGQEVILRCVPISNHLYFYWYRQILGQKVEFLVSFYNNEISEKSEIFDDQFSVERPDGSNFTLKIRSTKLEDSAMYFCASSERESRYTEAFFGQGTRLTVV.

This clonotype was found many times. The chain couples TRBV5-4 to TRBJ2-7; weak D call: TRBD1 (6 bases). Trimming cost V 4 bases and J 2 bases, with 16 bases left between them. The CDR3 sequence is 15 residues long. Per germline, CDR1 SGHNT and CDR2 YYREEE (reference sequence). In DNA, the CDR3 is TGTGCCAGCAGCATTGGGACACTTAGAACCTACGAGCAGTACTTC. Amino acids: CASSIGTLRTYEQYF.

This clonotype was detected many times. The CDR3: CSASFLTDTTPNYEQYF. The CDR3 DNA reads TGCAGTGCTAGTTTTCTTACGGACACGACACCAAACTACGAGCAGTACTTC. The chain recombines TRBV20-1 with TRBJ2-7, with a tentative D call TRBD1 (5 bases). CDR1 DFQATT and CDR2 SNEGSKA come from the germline V gene (reference sequence). Deletions cut 3 bases from V and 3 bases from J, with 24 bases between. The CDR3 is 17 residues long.

This clonotype was recorded many times. The chain is built from TRBV28 and TRBJ1-1; D remains ambiguous. V was trimmed by 2 bases and J by 3 bases, leaving 7 bases between them. The length of the CDR3 is 13 residues. CDR1 is MDHEN and CDR2 is SYDVKM in the germline V gene. In DNA form, the CDR3 reads TGTGCCAGCAGTTTACCCGGGGACACTGAAGCTTTCTTT. Its translation is CASSLPGDTEAFF. The full variable domain, with the rest looked up from reference TRBV28 and TRBJ1-1, is DVKVTQSSRYLVKRTGEKVFLECVQDMDHENMFWYRQDPGLGLRLIYFSYDVKMKEKGDIPEGYSVSREKKERFSLILESASTNQTSMYLCASSLPGDTEAFFGQGTRLTVV.